These T cell receptor beta chains were read from a single sample in a study of T cell changes during pregnancy in multiple sclerosis. The data were produced by immunoSEQ multiplex PCR, yet TCRdb's version contains in-frame clones alone and is incomplete. The sample has 80,000 to 95,000 clones, roughly 96% seen once; the top ten hold under 1.2%. The input for sequencing was peripheral blood, taken in the second trimester of pregnancy. These receptors came from a female donor with multiple sclerosis, enrolled in a pregnancy study. Both conserved end residues are part of each CDR3. Fields, in order: V gene, CDR3 length, D gene, clone size, J gene, CDR3 DNA, CDR3 protein. The D gene is left open where the match is weak. Rows give clone size only sometimes, using once, few, many, or a class for an expanded clone.

TRBV4-1,16,TRBD1,-,TRBJ2-7,TGCGCCAGCAGCCAAGTTTCGGGACAGGGCGGTTACGAGCAGTACTTC,CASSQVSGQGGYEQYF
TRBV7-8,15,-,-,TRBJ2-5,TGTGCCAGCAGCTACCAACAGGGCCTACAAGAGACCCAGTACTTC,CASSYQQGLQETQYF
TRBV19,13,-,-,TRBJ1-5,TGTGCCAGTAGTCCCGGGGTGGGGCAGCCCCAGCATTTT,CASSPGVGQPQHF
TRBV18,17,TRBD1,-,TRBJ2-7,TGTGCCAGCTCACCCCTTGAGCGGACAGGGGGCTCCTACGAGCAGTACTTC,CASSPLERTGGSYEQYF
TRBV25-1,16,TRBD2,-,TRBJ2-3,TGTGCCAGCAGTGAATTAGCTAGCGGTAGCACAGATACGCAGTATTTT,CASSELASGSTDTQYF
TRBV11-2,15,-,once,TRBJ2-2,TGTGCCAGCAGCCCCGGGACTCTAAACACCGGGGAGCTGTTTTTT,CASSPGTLNTGELFF
TRBV6-1,12,-,-,TRBJ1-5,TGTGCCAGCAACAGGTTCAATCAGCCCCAGCATTTT,CASNRFNQPQHF
TRBV5-1,15,-,-,TRBJ2-5,-,CASSLGGSFLETQYF
TRBV21-1,13,-,-,TRBJ1-1,TGTGCCAGCAGCGTACTGTTGAACACTGAAGCTTTCTTT,CASSVLLNTEAFF
TRBV6-5,15,-,-,TRBJ2-7,TGTGCCAGCAGCCTCGGTCGGGGACTTTCCTACGAGCAGTACTTC,CASSLGRGLSYEQYF
TRBV7-9,15,-,-,TRBJ1-2,TGTGCCAGCAGCTTAGACCTGCGGGGGGCCTATGGCTACACCTTC,CASSLDLRGAYGYTF
TRBV19,15,-,-,TRBJ2-2,TGTGCCAGTAGTATAGGGCAGGGGTTTCCCGGGGAGCTGTTTTTT,CASSIGQGFPGELFF
TRBV30,14,TRBD1,-,TRBJ2-7,TGTGCCTGGAGTCCCGGGACAGCGACCTACGAGCAGTACTTC,CAWSPGTATYEQYF
TRBV18,15,-,-,TRBJ2-6,TGTGCCAGCTCACCACAGGGAGCCGGGGCCAACGTCCTGACTTTC,CASSPQGAGANVLTF
TRBV30,13,TRBD1,once,TRBJ2-7,TGTGCCTGGGAACCGGGACAGTCCTACGAGCAGTACTTC,CAWEPGQSYEQYF
TRBV4-1,15,-,-,TRBJ2-5,TGCGCCAGCAGCCAAATGGACGGGGGAGGAGAGACCCAGTACTTC,CASSQMDGGGETQYF